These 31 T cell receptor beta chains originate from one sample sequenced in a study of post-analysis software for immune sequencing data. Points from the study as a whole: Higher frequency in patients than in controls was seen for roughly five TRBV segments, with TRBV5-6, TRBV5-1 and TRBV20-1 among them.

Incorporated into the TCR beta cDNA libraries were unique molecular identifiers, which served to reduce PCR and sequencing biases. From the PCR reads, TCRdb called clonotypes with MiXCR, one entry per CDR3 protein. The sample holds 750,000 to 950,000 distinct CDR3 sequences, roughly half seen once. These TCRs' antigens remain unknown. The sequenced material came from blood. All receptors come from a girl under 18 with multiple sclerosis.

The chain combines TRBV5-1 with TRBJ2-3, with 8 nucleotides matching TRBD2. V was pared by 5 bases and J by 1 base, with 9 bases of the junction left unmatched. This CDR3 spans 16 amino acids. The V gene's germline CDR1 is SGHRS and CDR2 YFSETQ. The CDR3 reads CASSETGGPRTDTQYF. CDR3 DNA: TGCGCCAGCAGTGAAACGGGGGGGCCGCGCACAGATACGCAGTATTTT.

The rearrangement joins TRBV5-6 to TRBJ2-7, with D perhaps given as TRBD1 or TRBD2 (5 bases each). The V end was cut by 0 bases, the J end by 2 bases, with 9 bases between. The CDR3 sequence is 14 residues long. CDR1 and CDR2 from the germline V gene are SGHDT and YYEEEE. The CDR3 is CASSLVGDPYEQYF. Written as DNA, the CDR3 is TGTGCCAGCAGCTTGGTGGGGGATCCCTACGAGCAGTACTTC. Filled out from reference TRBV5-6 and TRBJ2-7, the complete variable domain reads DAGVTQSPTHLIKTRGQQVTLRCSPKSGHDTVSWYQQALGQGPQFIFQYYEEEERQRGNFPDRFSGHQFPNYSSELNVNALLLGDSALYLCASSLVGDPYEQYFGPGTRLTVT.

CDR3 bases: TGCGCCAGCAGCCAGACCGGGACAGGGGGCGGCTACACCTTC. Encoded protein: CASSQTGTGGGYTF. The chain employs TRBV4-1 and TRBJ1-2; 12 nucleotides line up with TRBD1. The CDR3 totals 14 residues. V shed 3 bases and J 8 bases; nucleotides not matched to a gene: 4. The germline V gene encodes CDR1 MGHRA and CDR2 YSYEKL.

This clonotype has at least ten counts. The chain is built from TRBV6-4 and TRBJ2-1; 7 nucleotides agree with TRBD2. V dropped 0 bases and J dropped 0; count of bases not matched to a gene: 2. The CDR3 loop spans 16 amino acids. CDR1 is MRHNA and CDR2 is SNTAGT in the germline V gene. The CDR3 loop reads CASSDSGGSSYNEQFF. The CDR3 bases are TGTGCCAGCAGTGACTCGGGGGGGAGCTCCTACAATGAGCAGTTCTTC.

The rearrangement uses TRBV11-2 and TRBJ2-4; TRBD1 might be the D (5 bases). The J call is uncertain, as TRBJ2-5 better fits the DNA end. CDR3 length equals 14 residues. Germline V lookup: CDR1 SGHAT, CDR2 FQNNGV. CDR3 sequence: CASSGLGVEETQYF. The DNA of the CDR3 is TGTGCCAGCAGCGGTTTAGGGGTCGAGGAGACCCAGTACTTC.

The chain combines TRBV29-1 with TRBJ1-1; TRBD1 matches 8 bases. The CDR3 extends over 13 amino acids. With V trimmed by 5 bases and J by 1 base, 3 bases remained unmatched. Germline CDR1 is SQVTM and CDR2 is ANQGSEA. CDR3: CSVFGQGNTEAFF. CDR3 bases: TGCAGCGTTTTCGGACAGGGGAACACTGAAGCTTTCTTT.

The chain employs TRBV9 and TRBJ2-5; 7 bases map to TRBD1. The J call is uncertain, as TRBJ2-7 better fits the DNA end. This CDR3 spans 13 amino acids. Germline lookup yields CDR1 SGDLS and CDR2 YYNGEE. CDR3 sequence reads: CASTPGQLGEQYF. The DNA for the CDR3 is TGTGCCAGCACTCCGGGACAGCTCGGCGAGCAGTACTTC.

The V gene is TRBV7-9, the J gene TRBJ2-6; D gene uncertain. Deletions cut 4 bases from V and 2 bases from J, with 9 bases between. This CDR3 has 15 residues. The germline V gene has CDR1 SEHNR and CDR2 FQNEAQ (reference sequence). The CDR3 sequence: CASSSPLAGANVLTF. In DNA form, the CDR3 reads TGTGCCAGCAGCTCACCGTTAGCTGGGGCCAACGTCCTGACTTTC.

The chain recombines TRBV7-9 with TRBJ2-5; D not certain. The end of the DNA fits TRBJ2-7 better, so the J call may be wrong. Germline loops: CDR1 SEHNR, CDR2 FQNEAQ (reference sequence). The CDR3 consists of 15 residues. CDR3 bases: TGTGCCAGCAGCTTAGATCTGGGGTTTCGCTACGAGCAGTACTTC. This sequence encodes CASSLDLGFRYEQYF.

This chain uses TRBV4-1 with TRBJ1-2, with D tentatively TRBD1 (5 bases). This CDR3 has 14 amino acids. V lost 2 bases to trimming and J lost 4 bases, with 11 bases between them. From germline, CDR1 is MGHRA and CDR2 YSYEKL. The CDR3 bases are TGCGCCAGCAGCCAACAGACAGTTATCTATGGCTACACCTTC. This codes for CASSQQTVIYGYTF.

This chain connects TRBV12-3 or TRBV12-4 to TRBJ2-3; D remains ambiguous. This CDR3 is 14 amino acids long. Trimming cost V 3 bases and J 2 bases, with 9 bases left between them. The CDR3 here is CASSFGVTTDTQYF. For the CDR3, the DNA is TGTGCCAGCAGTTTTGGTGTTACCACAGATACGCAGTATTTT.

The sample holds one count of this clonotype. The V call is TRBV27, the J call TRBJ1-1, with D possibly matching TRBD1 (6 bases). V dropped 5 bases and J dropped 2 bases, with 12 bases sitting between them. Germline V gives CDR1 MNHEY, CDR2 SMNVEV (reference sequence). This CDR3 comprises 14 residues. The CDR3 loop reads CASSAYRVNTEAFF. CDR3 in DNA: TGTGCCAGCAGTGCCTACAGGGTTAACACTGAAGCTTTCTTT.

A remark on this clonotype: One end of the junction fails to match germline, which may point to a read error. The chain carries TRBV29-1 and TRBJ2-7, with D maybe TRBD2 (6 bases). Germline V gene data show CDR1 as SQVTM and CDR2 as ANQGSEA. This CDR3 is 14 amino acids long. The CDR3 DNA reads TGCAGCGTTGAAGGGAGGGGCAATACCTACGAGCGGTACTTC. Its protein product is CSVEGRGNTYERYF.

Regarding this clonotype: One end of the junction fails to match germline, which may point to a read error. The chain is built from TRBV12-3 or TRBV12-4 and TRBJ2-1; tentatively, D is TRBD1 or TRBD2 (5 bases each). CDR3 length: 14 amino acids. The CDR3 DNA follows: TGTGCCAGCAGTTTAGTGCGGCGAGGGGACGAGCAGGACTTC. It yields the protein CASSLVRRGDEQDF.

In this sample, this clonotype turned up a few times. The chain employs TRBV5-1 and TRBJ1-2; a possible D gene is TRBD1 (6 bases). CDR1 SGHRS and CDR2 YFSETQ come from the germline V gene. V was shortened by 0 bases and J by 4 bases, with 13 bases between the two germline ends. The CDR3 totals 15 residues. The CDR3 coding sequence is TGCGCCAGCAGCTTGGACAGGACAGTAGGCTATGGCTACACCTTC. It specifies CASSLDRTVGYGYTF.

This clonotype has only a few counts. CDR3 sequence: CSARKGGRDIQYF. Written as DNA, the CDR3 is TGCAGTGCTAGAAAGGGCGGTAGGGACATTCAGTACTTC. V gene TRBV20-1 combines with J gene TRBJ2-4; D is ambiguous. The CDR3 extends over 13 amino acids. The V end was cut by 2 bases, the J end by 8 bases, with 13 bases between. CDR1 and CDR2 from the germline V gene are DFQATT and SNEGSKA (reference sequence).

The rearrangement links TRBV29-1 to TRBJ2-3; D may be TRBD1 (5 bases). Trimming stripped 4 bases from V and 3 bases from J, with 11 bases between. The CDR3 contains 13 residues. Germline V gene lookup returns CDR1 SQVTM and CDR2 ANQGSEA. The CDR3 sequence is CSVGGRMTDTQYF. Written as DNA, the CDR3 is TGCAGCGTTGGGGGCAGGATGACAGATACGCAGTATTTT.

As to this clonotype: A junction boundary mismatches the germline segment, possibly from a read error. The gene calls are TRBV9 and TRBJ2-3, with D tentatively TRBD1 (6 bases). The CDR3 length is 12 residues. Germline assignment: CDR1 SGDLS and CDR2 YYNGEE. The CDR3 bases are TGTGCCGGCAGGGGCCTCAGAGATACGCAGTATTTT. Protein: CAGRGLRDTQYF. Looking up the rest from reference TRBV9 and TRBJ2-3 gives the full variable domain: DSGVTQTPKHLITATGQRVTLRCSPRSGDLSVYWYQQSLDQGLQFLIQYYNGEERAKGNILERFSAQQFPDLHSELNLSSLELGDSALYFCAGRGLRDTQYFGPGTRLTVL.

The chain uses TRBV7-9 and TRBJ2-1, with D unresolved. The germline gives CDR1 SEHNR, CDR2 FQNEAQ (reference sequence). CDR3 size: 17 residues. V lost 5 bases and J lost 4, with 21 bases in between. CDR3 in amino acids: CASSRIGPAEVYNEQFF. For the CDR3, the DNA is TGTGCCAGCAGCAGGATCGGCCCTGCTGAAGTTTACAATGAGCAGTTCTTC.

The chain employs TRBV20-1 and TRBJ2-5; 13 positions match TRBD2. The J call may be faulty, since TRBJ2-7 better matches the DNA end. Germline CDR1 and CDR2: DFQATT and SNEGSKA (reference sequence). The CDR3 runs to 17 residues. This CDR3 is CSARGDGLAGESYEQYF. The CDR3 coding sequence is TGCAGTGCTAGAGGGGATGGACTAGCGGGAGAGAGTTACGAGCAGTACTTC.

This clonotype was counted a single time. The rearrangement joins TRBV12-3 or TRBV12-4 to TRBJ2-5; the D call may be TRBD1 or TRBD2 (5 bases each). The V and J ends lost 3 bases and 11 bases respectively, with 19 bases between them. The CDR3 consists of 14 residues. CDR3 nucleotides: TGTGCCAGCAGTTTCGAGGGACCCCGCCTGAAGCAGTACTTC. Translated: CASSFEGPRLKQYF.

CDR3 nucleotide sequence: TGCAGCGTTGGGAGCCTCTACGAGCAGTACTTC. Translated, it gives CSVGSLYEQYF. J is TRBJ2-7 and V is TRBV29-1, with D uncertain. Between the trimmed V and J ends, which lost 4 bases and 3 bases, there was a span of 7 bases. The CDR3 totals 11 residues. Per germline, CDR1 SQVTM and CDR2 ANQGSEA.

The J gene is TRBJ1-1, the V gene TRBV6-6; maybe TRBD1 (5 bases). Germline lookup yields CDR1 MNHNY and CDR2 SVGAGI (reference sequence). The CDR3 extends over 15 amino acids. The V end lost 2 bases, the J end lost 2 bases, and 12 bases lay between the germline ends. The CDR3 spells CASSYHAGRNTEAFF. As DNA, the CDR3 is TGTGCCAGCAGTTACCACGCAGGGCGAAACACTGAAGCTTTCTTT.

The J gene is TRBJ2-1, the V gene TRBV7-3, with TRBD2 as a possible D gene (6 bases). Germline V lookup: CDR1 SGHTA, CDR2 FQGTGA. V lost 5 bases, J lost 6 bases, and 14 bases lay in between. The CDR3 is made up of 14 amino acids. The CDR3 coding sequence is TGTGCCAGCAGCCCTGGTCTAGCGCGCAATGAGCAGTTCTTC. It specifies CASSPGLARNEQFF.

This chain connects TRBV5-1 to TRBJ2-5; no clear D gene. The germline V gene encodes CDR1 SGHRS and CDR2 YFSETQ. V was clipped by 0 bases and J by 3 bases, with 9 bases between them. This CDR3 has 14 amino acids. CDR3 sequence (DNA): TGCGCCAGCAGCTTGGTCTCGCCCGAAGAGACCCAGTACTTC. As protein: CASSLVSPEETQYF. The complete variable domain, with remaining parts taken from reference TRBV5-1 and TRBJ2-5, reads KAGVTQTPRYLIKTRGQQVTLSCSPISGHRSVSWYQQTPGQGLQFLFEYFSETQRNKGNFPGRFSGRQFSNSRSEMNVSTLELGDSALYLCASSLVSPEETQYFGPGTRLLVL.

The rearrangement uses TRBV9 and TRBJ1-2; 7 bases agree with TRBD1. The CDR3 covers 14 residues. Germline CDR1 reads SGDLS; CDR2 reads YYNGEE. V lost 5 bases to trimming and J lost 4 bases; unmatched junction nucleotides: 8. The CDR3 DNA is TGTGCCAGCAGACACACCAGGGGGGCCTATGGCTACACCTTC. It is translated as CASRHTRGAYGYTF. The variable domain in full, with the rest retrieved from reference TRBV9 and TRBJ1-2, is DSGVTQTPKHLITATGQRVTLRCSPRSGDLSVYWYQQSLDQGLQFLIQYYNGEERAKGNILERFSAQQFPDLHSELNLSSLELGDSALYFCASRHTRGAYGYTFGSGTRLTVV.

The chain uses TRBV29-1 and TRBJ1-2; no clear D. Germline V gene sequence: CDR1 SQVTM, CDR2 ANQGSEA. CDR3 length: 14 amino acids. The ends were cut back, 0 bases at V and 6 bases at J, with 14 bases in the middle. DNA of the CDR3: TGCAGCGTTGAAGATCTTCCGGGTGGCCATGGCTACACCTTC. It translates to CSVEDLPGGHGYTF.

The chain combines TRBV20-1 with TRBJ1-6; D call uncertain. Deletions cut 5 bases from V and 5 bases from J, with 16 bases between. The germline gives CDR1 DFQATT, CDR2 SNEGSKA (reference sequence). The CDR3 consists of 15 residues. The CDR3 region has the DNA TGCAGTGCTCGATTAAAGGGTGGGCATAATTCACCCCTCCACTTT. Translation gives CSARLKGGHNSPLHF.

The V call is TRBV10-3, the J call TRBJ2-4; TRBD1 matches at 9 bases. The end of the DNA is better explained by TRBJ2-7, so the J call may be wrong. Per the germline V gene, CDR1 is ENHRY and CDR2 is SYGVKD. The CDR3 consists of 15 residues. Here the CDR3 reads CAIRSGTGRSYEQYF. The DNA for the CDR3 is TGTGCCATCAGGTCCGGGACAGGGCGTTCCTACGAGCAGTACTTC.

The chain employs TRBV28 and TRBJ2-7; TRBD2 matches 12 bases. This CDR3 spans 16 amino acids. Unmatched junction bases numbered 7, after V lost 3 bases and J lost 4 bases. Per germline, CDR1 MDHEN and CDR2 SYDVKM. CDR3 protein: CASSFPSGGARYEQYF. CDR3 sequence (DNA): TGTGCCAGCAGTTTTCCTAGCGGGGGGGCCAGATACGAGCAGTACTTC.

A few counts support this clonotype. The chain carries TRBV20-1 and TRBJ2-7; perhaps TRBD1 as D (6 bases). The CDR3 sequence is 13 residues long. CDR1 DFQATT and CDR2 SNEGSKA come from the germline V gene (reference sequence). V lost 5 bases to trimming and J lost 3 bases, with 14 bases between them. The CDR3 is CSAADRRLYEQYF. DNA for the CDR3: TGCAGTGCTGCTGACAGGAGACTCTACGAGCAGTACTTC.